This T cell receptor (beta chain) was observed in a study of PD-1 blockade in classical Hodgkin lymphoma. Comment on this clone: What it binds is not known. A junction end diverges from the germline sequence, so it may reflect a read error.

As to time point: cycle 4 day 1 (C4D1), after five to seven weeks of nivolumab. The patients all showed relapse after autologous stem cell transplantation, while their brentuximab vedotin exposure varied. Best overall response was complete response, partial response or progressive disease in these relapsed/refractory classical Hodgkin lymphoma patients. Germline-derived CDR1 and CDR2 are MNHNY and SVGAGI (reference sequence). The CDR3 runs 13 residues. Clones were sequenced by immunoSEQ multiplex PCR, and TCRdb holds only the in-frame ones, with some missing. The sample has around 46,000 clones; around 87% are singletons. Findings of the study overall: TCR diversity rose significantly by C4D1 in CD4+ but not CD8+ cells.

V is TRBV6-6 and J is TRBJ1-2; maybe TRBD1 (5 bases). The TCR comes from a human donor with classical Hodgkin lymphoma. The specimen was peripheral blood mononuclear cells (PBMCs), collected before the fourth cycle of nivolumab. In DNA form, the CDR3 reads TGTGCCATCAGTCCGGGGGTAGATCGGGGCTACACCTTC. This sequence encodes CAISPGVDRGYTF.